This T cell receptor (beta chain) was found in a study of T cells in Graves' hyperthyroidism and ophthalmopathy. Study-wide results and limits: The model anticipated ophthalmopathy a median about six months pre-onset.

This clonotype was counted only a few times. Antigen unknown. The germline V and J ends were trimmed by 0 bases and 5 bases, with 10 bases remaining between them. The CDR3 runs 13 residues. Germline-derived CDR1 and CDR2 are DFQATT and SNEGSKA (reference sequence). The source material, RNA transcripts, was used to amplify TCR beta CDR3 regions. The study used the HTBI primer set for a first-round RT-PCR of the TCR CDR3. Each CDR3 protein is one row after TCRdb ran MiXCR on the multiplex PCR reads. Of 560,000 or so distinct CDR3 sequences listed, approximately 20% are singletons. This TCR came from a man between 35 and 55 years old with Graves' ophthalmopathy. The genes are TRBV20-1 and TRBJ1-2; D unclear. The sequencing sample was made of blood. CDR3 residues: CSARDSDEYGYTF. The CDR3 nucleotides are TGCAGTGCTAGAGATTCCGACGAATATGGCTACACCTTC.